This record looks at one TCR beta chain sequence and its context. The target of this receptor is not known. No much larger clonotype is one base removed from it; base qualities were not supplied. Different DNA sequences within this sample yield the same CDR3. These data are taken from a study of blood T cell repertoires in COVID-19 (dated by TCRdb to about 2020). Study-wide context: Collaborator samples came from the United States, Italy and Spain and covered acute and convalescent phases of COVID-19. Deeply sampled blood TCRbeta repertoires from subjects exposed to, actively infected with, or recovered from COVID-19 were included in the dataset. Samples came from the ongoing ImmuneRACE study (first 160 participants) plus 1,254 subjects from 6 global collaborators. Sample metadata almost always included a de-identified subject ID, COVID-19 status, age in years and sex. The repertoires were released in a freely available public database meant as a resource for research on the immune response to SARS-CoV-2. The prospective study material was composed of cDNA or gDNA derived from T cells, B-cell-depleted T cells, or PBMCs. Where available, HLA class I and class II types were obtained from metadata supplied by the sample provider rather than from assay-based typing.

Broad study findings and their caveats: The quantity of clinical and demographic metadata differed by source and by participant and was supplied without curation.

TCRbeta CDR3 regions were amplified from genomic DNA using the immunoSEQ Assay, a bias-controlled multiplex PCR. The authors' pipeline ran thus. The number of nucleated cells in each sample was estimated from the amplification of reference gene primers within the assay. Sequence reads were collapsed and filtered to measure the absolute abundance of every unique TCRbeta CDR3 rearrangement. Productive Simpson clonality was computed per sample as the square root of Simpson's diversity index over productive rearrangements. Drawn from immuneACCESS, this table holds only the in-frame rearrangements with V and J called that TCRdb kept. Clones are partly lost; checked studies trace under half to an unresolved V gene and leave the rest unexplained. V and J calls plus clone size are reproduced from that table; the DNA served to infer D and trimming. The sample has about 330,000 clones on record, more than 70% of them singletons. Clones ranked in the top ten supply approximately 5% of the sample.

Enrolling through a virtual design, the prospective study's participants ranged in age from roughly 18 to 89 years and lived across around 25 United States geographic areas. To assign participants to cohorts, the prospective study relied on clinical history that participants themselves reported in a screening survey and a study questionnaire. ImmuneRACE Cohort 3 recovered participants were defined by two consecutive negative NP/OP PCR tests, healthcare professional clearance, or symptom resolution. In the prospective study, whole blood, serum and a nasopharyngeal or oropharyngeal swab were collected from each participant by mobile phlebotomists. Participants in the prospective study had the option to provide additional blood draws and questionnaires over a 2-month period. Prospective study blood samples were shipped either frozen or at room temperature before DNA extraction. Trimming takes 3 bases from V and 5 bases from J, and the germline ends sit 7 bases apart. The germline V gene provides CDR1 KGHSH and CDR2 LQKENI. The CDR3 numbers 12 residues from cysteine through phenylalanine. Of the read, only the CDR3 DNA is kept; its 36 bases are in frame from base 1.

The clonotype was recovered from a woman aged 25 to 39 who had recovered from COVID-19. The source material was PBMCs or T cells enriched from blood (not recorded which). The rearranged chain carries TRBV18 and TRBJ2-5; the D gene identity is not certain. The nucleotide sequence is TGTGCCAGCTCACCTTCACGGGAGACCCAGTACTTC. Translated, it gives CASSPSRETQYF.